The text below deals with one T cell receptor (beta chain). These data belong to a study of OX40 agonist ivuxolimab in advanced cancers. Germline V gene sequence: CDR1 MNHEY, CDR2 SVGAGI. There are 14 residues in the CDR3. V gave up 0 bases and J gave up 2 bases, with 8 bases separating them. This table comes from immunoSEQ multiplex PCR, and its TCRdb copy is limited to in-frame clones, with some not included. The table shows 30,000 to 35,000 clones, with 92% occurring only once. The sample in question was CD4+ or CD8+ T cells sorted from blood, obtained in a trial of the OX40 agonist ivuxolimab. The clonotype comes from an adult with an advanced solid tumor such as melanoma, head and neck, liver or kidney cancer. The chain employs TRBV6-5 and TRBJ2-7; D remains ambiguous. This CDR3 reads CASSYSWRPYEQYF. For the CDR3, the DNA is TGTGCCAGCAGTTACTCGTGGCGGCCCTACGAGCAGTACTTC.